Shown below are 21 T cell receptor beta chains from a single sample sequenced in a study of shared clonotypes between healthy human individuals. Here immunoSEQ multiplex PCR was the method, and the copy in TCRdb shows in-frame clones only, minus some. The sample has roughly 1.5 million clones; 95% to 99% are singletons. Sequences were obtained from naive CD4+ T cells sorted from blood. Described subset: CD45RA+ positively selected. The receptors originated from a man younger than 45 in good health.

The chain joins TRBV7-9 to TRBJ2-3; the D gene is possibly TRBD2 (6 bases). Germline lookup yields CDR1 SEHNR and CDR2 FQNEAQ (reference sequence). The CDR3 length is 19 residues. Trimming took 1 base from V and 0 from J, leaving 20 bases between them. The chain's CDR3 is CASSLGGKVVFGSTDTQYF. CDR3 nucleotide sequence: TGTGCCAGCAGCTTAGGCGGGAAAGTTGTATTTGGTAGCACAGATACGCAGTATTTT.

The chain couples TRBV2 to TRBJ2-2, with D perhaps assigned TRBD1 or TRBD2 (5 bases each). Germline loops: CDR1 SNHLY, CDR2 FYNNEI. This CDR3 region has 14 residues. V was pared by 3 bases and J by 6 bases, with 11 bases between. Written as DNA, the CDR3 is TGTGCCAGCAGTGAGGTACTAGGGGCCGGGGAGCTGTTTTTT. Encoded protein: CASSEVLGAGELFF.

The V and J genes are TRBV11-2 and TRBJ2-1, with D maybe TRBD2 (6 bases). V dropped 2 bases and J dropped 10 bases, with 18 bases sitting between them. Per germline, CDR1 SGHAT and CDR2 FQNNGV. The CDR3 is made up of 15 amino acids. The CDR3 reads CASSLPSEIPGEQFF. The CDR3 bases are TGTGCCAGCAGCTTACCTAGCGAGATCCCGGGAGAGCAGTTCTTC.

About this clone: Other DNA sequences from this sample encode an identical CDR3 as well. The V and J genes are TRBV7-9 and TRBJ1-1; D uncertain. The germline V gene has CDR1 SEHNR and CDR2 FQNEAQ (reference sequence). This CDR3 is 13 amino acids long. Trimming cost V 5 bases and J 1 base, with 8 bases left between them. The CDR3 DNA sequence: TGTGCCAGCAGCCTCTCCGGGAACACTGAAGCTTTCTTT. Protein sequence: CASSLSGNTEAFF.

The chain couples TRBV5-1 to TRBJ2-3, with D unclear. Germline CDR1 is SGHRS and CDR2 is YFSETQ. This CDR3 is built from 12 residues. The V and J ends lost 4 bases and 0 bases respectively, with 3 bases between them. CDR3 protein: CASSRSTDTQYF. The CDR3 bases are TGCGCCAGCAGCCGGAGCACAGATACGCAGTATTTT.

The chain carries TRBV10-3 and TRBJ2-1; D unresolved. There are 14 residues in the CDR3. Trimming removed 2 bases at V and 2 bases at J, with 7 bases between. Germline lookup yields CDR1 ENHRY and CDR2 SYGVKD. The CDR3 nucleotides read TGTGCCATCAGTGAGCTGGCGACCTACAATGAGCAGTTCTTC. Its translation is CAISELATYNEQFF.

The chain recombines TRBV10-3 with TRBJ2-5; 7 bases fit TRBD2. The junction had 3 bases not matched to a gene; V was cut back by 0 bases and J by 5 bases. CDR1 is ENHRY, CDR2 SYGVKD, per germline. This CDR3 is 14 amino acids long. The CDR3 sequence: CAISESSGTETQYF. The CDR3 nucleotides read TGTGCCATCAGTGAGTCGAGCGGGACGGAGACCCAGTACTTC.

The CDR3 coding sequence is TGCGCCAGCAGCCAAGTAGGCGGGTACCTGGCCTCTGGGGCCAACGTCCTGACTTTC. As protein: CASSQVGGYLASGANVLTF. The V call is TRBV4-3, the J call TRBJ2-6, with D perhaps TRBD2 (5 bases). This CDR3 region has 19 residues. The germline gives CDR1 LGHNA, CDR2 YSLEER. V was pared by 1 base and J by 0 bases, with 16 bases between.

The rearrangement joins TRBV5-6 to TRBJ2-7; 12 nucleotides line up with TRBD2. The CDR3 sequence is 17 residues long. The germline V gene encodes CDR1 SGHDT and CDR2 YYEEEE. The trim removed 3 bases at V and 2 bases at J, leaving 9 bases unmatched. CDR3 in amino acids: CASSWRLAGGLPYEQYF. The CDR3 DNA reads TGTGCCAGCAGCTGGCGCCTAGCGGGAGGGCTTCCCTACGAGCAGTACTTC. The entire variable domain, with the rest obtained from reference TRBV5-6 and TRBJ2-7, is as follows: DAGVTQSPTHLIKTRGQQVTLRCSPKSGHDTVSWYQQALGQGPQFIFQYYEEEERQRGNFPDRFSGHQFPNYSSELNVNALLLGDSALYLCASSWRLAGGLPYEQYFGPGTRLTVT.

In DNA, the CDR3 is TGTGCCAGCAGTTTCCCGGGACAGGCCTCCTACGAGCAGTACTTC. Translating gives CASSFPGQASYEQYF. The chain joins TRBV28 to TRBJ2-7, with 8 bases that match TRBD1. CDR1 MDHEN and CDR2 SYDVKM come from the germline V gene. CDR3 length: 15 amino acids. Germline trimming cut 3 bases from V and 0 bases from J; bases unmatched to any gene: 4.

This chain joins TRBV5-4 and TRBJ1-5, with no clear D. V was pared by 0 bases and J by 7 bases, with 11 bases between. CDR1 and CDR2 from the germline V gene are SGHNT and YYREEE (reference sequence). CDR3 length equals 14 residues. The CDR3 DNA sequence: TGTGCCAGCAGCTTGGAGGGATTCGGGCAGCCCCAGCATTTT. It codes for CASSLEGFGQPQHF.

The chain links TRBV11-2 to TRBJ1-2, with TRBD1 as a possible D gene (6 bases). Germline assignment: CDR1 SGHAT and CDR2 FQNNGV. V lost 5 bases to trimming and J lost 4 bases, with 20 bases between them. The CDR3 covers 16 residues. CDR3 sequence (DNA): TGTGCCAGCAGCCCAAGGGGGACCGACACCCCCTATGGCTACACCTTC. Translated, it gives CASSPRGTDTPYGYTF.

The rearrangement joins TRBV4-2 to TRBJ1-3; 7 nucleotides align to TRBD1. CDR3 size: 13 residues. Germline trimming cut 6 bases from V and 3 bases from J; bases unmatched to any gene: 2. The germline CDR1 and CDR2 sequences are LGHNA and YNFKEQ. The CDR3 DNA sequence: TGTGCCAGCAGTGACAGGGATGGAAACACCATATATTTT. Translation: CASSDRDGNTIYF.

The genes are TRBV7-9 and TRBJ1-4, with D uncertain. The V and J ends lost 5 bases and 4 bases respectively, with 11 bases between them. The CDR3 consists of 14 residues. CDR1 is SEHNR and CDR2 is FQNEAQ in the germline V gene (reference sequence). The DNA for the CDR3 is TGTGCCAGCAGCGCGCGATCGTATAATGAAAAACTGTTTTTT. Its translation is CASSARSYNEKLFF.

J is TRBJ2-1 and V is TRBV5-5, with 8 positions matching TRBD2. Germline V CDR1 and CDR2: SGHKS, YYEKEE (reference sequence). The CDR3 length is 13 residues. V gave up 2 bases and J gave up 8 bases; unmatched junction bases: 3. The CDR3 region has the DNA TGTGCCAGCAGCTTCCGGACTAGCCATGAGCAGTTCTTC. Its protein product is CASSFRTSHEQFF.

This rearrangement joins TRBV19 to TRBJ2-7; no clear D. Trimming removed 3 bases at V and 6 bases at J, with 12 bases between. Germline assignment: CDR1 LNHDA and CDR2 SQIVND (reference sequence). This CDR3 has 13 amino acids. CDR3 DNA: TGTGCCAGTAGTATCGGGCCCACCGGCGAGCAGTACTTC. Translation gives CASSIGPTGEQYF. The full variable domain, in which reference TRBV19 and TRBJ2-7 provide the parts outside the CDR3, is DGGITQSPKYLFRKEGQNVTLSCEQNLNHDAMYWYRQDPGQGLRLIYYSQIVNDFQKGDIAEGYSVSREKKESFPLTVTSAQKNPTAFYLCASSIGPTGEQYFGPGTRLTVT.

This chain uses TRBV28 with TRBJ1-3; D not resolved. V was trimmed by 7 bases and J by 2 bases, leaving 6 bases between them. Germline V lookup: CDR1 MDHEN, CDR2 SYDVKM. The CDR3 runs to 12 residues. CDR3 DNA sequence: TGTGCCAGCACCTTCGCTGGAAACACCATATATTTT. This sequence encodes CASTFAGNTIYF.

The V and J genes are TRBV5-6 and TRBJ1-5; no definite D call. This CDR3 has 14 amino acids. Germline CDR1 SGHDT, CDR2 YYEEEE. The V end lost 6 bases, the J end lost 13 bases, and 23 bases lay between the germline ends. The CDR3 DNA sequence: TGTGCCAGCAAGATTTTCCCCACCCCCCCGCCTCAGCATTTT. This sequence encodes CASKIFPTPPPQHF.

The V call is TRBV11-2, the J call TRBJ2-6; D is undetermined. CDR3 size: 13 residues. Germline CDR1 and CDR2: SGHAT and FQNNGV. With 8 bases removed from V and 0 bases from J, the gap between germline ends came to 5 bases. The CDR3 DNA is TGTGCCAGCTGTAGCTCTGGGGCCAACGTCCTGACTTTC. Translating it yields CASCSSGANVLTF.

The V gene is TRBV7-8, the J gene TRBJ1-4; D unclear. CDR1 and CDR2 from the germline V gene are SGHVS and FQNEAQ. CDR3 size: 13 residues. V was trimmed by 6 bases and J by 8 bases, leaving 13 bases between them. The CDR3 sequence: CASRVEVREKLFF. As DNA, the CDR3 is TGTGCCAGCAGGGTGGAGGTTCGGGAAAAACTGTTTTTT.

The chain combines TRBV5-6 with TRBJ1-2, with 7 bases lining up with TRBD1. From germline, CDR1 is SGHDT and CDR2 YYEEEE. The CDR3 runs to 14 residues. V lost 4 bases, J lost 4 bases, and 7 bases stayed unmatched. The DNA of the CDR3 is TGTGCCAGCAGCCCGTACGGGACAGCCTATGGCTACACCTTC. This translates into CASSPYGTAYGYTF.